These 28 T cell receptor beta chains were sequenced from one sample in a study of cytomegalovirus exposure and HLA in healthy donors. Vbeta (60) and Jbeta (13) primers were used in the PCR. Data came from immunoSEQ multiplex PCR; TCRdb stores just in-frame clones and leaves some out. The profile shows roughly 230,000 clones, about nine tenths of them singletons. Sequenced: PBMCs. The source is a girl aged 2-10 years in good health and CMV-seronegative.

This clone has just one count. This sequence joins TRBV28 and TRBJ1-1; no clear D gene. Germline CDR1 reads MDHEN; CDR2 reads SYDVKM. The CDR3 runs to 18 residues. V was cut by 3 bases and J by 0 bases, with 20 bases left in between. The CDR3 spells CASSLVPHRQVMNTEAFF. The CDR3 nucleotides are TGTGCCAGCAGTTTGGTCCCACACCGACAAGTAATGAACACTGAAGCTTTCTTT.

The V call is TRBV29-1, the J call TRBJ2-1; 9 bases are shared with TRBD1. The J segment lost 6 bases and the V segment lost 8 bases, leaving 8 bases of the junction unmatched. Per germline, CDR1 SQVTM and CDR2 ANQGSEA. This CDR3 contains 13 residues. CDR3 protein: CSWQGQGSNEQFF. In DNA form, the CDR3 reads TGCAGCTGGCAGGGACAGGGATCCAATGAGCAGTTCTTC.

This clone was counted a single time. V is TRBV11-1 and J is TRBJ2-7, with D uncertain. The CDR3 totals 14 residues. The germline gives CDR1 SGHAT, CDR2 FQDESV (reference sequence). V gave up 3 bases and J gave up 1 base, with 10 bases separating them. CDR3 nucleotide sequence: TGTGCCAGCAGCTTCACAGTACAGTCCTACGAGCAGTACTTC. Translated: CASSFTVQSYEQYF.

The CDR3 sequence: CASSIDGMAGTGYTF. As DNA, the CDR3 is TGTGCCAGTAGTATAGACGGGATGGCGGGGACTGGCTACACCTTC. J is TRBJ1-2 and V is TRBV19; D perhaps matches TRBD1 (5 bases). CDR3 size: 15 residues. The ends were cut back, 0 bases at V and 7 bases at J, with 15 bases in the middle. Germline loops: CDR1 LNHDA, CDR2 SQIVND (reference sequence). Complete variable domain (other parts from reference TRBV19 and TRBJ1-2): DGGITQSPKYLFRKEGQNVTLSCEQNLNHDAMYWYRQDPGQGLRLIYYSQIVNDFQKGDIAEGYSVSREKKESFPLTVTSAQKNPTAFYLCASSIDGMAGTGYTFGSGTRLTVV.

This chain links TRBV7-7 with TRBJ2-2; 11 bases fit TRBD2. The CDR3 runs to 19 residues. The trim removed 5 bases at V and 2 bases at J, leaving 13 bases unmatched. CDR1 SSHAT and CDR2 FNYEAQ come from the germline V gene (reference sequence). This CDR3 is CASSPTGTSGGPNTGELFF. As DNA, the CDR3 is TGTGCCAGCAGCCCCACCGGGACTAGCGGAGGCCCAAACACCGGGGAGCTGTTTTTT.

CDR3 nucleotides: TGTGCCAGCAGCATCCTAGCGGGGGGACCCTACAATGAGCAGTTCTTC. Protein: CASSILAGGPYNEQFF. The chain couples TRBV9 to TRBJ2-1; 11 bases align to TRBD2. V lost 4 bases, J lost 2 bases, and 5 bases stayed unmatched. The germline V gene has CDR1 SGDLS and CDR2 YYNGEE. The CDR3 contains 16 residues.

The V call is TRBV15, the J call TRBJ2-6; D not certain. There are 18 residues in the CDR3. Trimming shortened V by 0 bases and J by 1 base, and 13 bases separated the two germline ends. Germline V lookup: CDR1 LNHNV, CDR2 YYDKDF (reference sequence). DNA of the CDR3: TGTGCCACCAGCAGAGATAGTAGTGTTCCTTCTGGGGCCAACGTCCTGACTTTC. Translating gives CATSRDSSVPSGANVLTF.

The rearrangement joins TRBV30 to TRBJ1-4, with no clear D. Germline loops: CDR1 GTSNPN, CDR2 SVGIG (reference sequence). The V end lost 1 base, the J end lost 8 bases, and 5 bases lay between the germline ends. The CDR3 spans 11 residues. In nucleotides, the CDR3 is TGTGCCTGGAGTGACCAGGAAAAACTGTTTTTT. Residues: CAWSDQEKLFF.

In DNA, the CDR3 is TGTGCCAGCAGTTATACGGGGACAGGTCAGCCCCAGCATTTT. Its protein product is CASSYTGTGQPQHF. The rearrangement links TRBV6-6 to TRBJ1-5; TRBD1 agrees at 8 bases. Losses at the gene ends were 3 bases for V and 6 bases for J; bases not matched to a gene: 4. In germline, CDR1 is MNHNY, CDR2 SVGAGI (reference sequence). The CDR3 is 14 amino acids.

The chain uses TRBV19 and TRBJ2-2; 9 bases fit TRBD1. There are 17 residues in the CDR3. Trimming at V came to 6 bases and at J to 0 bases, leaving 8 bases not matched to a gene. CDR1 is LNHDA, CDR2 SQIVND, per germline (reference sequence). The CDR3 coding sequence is TGTGCCAGTAGCAGAGGGACAGGGCGGGCGAACACCGGGGAGCTGTTTTTT. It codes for CASSRGTGRANTGELFF.

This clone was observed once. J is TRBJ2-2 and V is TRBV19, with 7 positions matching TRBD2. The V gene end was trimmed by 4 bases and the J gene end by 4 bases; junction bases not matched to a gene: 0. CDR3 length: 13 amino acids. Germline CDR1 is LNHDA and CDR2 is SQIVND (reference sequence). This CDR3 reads CASSSGGTGELFF. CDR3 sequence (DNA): TGTGCCAGTAGTAGCGGGGGCACCGGGGAGCTGTTTTTT.

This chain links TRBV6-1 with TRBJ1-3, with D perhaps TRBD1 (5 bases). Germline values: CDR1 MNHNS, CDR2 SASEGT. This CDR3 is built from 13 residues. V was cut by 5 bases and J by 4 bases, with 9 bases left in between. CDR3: CASSPREGNTIYF. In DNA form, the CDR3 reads TGTGCCAGCAGTCCCAGGGAAGGAAACACCATATATTTT.

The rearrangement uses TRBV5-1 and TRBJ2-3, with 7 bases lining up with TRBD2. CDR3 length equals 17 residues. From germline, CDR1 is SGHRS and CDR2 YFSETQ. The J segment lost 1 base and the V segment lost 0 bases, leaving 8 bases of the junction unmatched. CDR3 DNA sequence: TGCGCCAGCAGCTTGGGAGGGACTACCGCAGGCACAGATACGCAGTATTTT. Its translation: CASSLGGTTAGTDTQYF.

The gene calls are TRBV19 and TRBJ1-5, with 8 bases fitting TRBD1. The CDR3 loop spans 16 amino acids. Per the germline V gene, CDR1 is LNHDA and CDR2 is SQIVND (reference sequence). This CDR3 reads CASEQGGPQFNQPQHF. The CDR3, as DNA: TGTGCATCGGAACAGGGGGGCCCCCAATTCAATCAGCCCCAGCATTTT.

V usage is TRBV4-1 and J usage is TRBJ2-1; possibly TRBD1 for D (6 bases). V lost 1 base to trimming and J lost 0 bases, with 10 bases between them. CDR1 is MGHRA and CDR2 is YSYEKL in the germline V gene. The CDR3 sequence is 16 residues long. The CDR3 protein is CASSQGGQSSYNEQFF. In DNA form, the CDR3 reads TGCGCCAGCAGCCAAGGAGGACAGAGCTCCTACAATGAGCAGTTCTTC.

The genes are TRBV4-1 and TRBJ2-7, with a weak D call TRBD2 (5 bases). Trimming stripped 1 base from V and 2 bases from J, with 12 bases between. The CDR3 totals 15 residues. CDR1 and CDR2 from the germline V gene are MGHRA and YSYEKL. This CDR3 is CASSQVGGPPYEQYF. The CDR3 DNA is TGCGCCAGCAGCCAAGTGGGCGGGCCCCCCTACGAGCAGTACTTC.

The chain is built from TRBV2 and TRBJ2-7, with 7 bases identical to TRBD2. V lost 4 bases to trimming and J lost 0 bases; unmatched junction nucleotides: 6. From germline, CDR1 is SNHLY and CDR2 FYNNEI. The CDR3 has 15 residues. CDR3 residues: CASSGERDPSYEQYF. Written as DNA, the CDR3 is TGTGCCAGCAGTGGGGAGCGGGACCCCTCCTACGAGCAGTACTTC.

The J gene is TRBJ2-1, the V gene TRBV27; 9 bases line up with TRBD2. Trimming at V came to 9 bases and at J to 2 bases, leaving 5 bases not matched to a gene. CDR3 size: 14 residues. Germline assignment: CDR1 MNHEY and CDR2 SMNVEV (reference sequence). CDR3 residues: CASTRGGPYNEQFF. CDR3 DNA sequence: TGTGCCAGTACGCGGGGGGGCCCCTACAATGAGCAGTTCTTC.

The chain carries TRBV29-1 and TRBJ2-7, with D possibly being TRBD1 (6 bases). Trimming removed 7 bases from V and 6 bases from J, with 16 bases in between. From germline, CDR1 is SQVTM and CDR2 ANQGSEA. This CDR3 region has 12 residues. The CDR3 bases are TGCAGCGCAGTCACAGGGAAGGCCGAGCAGTACTTC. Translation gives CSAVTGKAEQYF.

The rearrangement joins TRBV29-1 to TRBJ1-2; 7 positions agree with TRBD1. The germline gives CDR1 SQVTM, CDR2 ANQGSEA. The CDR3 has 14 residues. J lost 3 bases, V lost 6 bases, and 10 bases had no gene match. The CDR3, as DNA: TGCAGCGTCCCCGGGACAGAGAAGGACTATGGCTACACCTTC. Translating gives CSVPGTEKDYGYTF.

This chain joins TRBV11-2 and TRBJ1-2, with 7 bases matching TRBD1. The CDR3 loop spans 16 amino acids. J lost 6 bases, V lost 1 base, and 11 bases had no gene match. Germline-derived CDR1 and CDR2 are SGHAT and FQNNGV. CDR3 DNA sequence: TGTGCCAGCAGCTTAGGCCCAGGGGGAAGTTTGGATGGCTACACCTTC. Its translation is CASSLGPGGSLDGYTF. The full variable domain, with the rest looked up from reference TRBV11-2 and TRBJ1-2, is EAGVAQSPRYKIIEKRQSVAFWCNPISGHATLYWYQQILGQGPKLLIQFQNNGVVDDSQLPKDRFSAERLKGVDSTLKIQPAKLEDSAVYLCASSLGPGGSLDGYTFGSGTRLTVV.

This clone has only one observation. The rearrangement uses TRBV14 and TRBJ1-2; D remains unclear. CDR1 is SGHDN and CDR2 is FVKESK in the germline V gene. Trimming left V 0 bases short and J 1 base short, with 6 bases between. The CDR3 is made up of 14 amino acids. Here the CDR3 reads CASSQDSVNYGYTF. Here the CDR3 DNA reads TGTGCCAGCAGCCAAGACTCAGTTAACTATGGCTACACCTTC.

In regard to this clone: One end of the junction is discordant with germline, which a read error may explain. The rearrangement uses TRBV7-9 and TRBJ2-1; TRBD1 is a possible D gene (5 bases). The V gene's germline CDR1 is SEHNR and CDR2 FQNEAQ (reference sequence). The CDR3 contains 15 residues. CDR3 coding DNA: TGTTCCAGCAGCTTAAGGGGCCTATCAACTAATGAGCAGTTCTTC. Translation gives CSSSLRGLSTNEQFF.

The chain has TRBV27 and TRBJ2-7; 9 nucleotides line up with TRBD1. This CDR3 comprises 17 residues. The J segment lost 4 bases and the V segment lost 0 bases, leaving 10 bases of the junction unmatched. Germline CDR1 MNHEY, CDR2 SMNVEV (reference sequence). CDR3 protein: CASSLSHLPGQGYEQYF. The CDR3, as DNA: TGTGCCAGCAGTTTATCCCACCTTCCGGGACAGGGATACGAGCAGTACTTC.

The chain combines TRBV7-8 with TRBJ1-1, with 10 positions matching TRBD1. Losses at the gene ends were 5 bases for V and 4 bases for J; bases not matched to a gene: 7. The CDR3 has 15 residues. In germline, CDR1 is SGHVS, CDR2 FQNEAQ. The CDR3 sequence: CASSRQTGGGTEAFF. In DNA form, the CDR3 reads TGTGCCAGCAGCCGCCAGACAGGGGGCGGCACTGAAGCTTTCTTT. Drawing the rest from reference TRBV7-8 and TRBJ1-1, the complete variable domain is GAGVSQSPRYKVAKRGQDVALRCDPISGHVSLFWYQQALGQGPEFLTYFQNEAQLDKSGLPSDRFFAERPEGSVSTLKIQRTQQEDSAVYLCASSRQTGGGTEAFFGQGTRLTVV.

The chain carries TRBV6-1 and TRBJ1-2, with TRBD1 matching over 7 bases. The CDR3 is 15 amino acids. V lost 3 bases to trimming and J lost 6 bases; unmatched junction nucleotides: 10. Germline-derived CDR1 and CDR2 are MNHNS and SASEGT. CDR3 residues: CASSDWSGGKDGYTF. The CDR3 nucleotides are TGTGCCAGCAGTGATTGGTCAGGGGGGAAGGATGGCTACACCTTC.

CDR3 residues: CAWDLAGGNEQFF. Written as DNA, the CDR3 is TGTGCCTGGGATCTAGCGGGGGGGAATGAGCAGTTCTTC. The rearrangement uses TRBV30 and TRBJ2-1; 12 bases are a match to TRBD2. The V gene end was trimmed by 5 bases and the J gene end by 7 bases; junction bases not matched to a gene: 3. This CDR3 region has 13 residues. Germline loops: CDR1 GTSNPN, CDR2 SVGIG (reference sequence).

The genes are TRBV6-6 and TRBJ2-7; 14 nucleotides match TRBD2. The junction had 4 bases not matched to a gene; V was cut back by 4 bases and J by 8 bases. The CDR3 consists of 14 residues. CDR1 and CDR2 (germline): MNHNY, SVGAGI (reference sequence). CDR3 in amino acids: CASSSGTSGSKQYF. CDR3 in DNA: TGTGCCAGCAGTTCAGGGACTAGCGGGAGCAAGCAGTACTTC.